These T cell receptor beta chains were read from a single sample in a study of graft-versus-host responses after intestinal transplantation. Some clones are missing from TCRdb's copy, which holds only in-frame ones; the method was immunoSEQ multiplex PCR. The sample lists tens of thousands of clones, approximately 87% occurring once. Their specific antigens are unknown. The sample here was unstimulated CD4+ T cells sorted from spleen or lymph node cells, taken before intestinal transplant. These receptor sequences come from a human donor who received an intestinal transplant. CDR3s include the opening cysteine and the closing phenylalanine or tryptophan. The D gene is left open where the match is weak. Part of the rows lack a size; the others show once, few, many or a class for expanded clones.

clone_size: -; j_call: TRBJ2-3; v_call: TRBV18; d_call: -; cdr3_nt: TGTGCCAGCTCACCACCGTTGCCAGCAGATACGCAGTATTTT; cdr3_aa: CASSPPLPADTQYF
clone_size: -; j_call: TRBJ1-2; v_call: TRBV11-3; d_call: -; cdr3_nt: TGTGCCAGCAGCTTAGATTTTCGGGGCTATGGCTACACCTTC; cdr3_aa: CASSLDFRGYGYTF
clone_size: -; j_call: TRBJ2-1; v_call: TRBV7-3; d_call: TRBD2; cdr3_nt: TGTGCCAGCAGCTTAGGGACTAGCGGGGGGGCCGTTGAGCAGTTCTTC; cdr3_aa: CASSLGTSGGAVEQFF
clone_size: -; j_call: TRBJ2-7; v_call: TRBV7-2; d_call: -; cdr3_nt: TGTGCCAGCAGCTCACCCACCGCCGGGACTGGCGGCGAGCAGTACTTC; cdr3_aa: CASSSPTAGTGGEQYF
clone_size: -; j_call: TRBJ1-5; v_call: TRBV9; d_call: -; cdr3_nt: TGTGCCAGCAGCGTAGGGGGGCAGATATATAGCAATCAGCCCCAGCATTTT; cdr3_aa: CASSVGGQIYSNQPQHF
clone_size: -; j_call: TRBJ1-2; v_call: TRBV5-1; d_call: TRBD1; cdr3_nt: TGCGCCAGCAGCCCAGCGTTGGACAGGGGCTATGGCTACACCTTC; cdr3_aa: CASSPALDRGYGYTF
clone_size: once; j_call: TRBJ2-1; v_call: TRBV5-1; d_call: TRBD1; cdr3_nt: TGCGCCAGCAGGTTTCGGATAACAGGGGGAAACAATGAGCAGTTCTTC; cdr3_aa: CASRFRITGGNNEQFF
clone_size: -; j_call: TRBJ2-3; v_call: TRBV11-2; d_call: TRBD1; cdr3_nt: TGTGCCAGCAGCCCAAACGTGGGACAGGGGGCAATAGATACGCAGTATTTT; cdr3_aa: CASSPNVGQGAIDTQYF
clone_size: -; j_call: TRBJ1-6; v_call: TRBV27; d_call: -; cdr3_nt: TGTGCCAGCACCATAGCCGCTAATTCACCCCTCCACTTT; cdr3_aa: CASTIAANSPLHF
clone_size: -; j_call: TRBJ1-5; v_call: TRBV21-1; d_call: -; cdr3_nt: TGTGCCAGCAGCGCCCGCCCGACAGGGGGCGCAGACCAGCCCCAGCATTTT; cdr3_aa: CASSARPTGGADQPQHF
clone_size: -; j_call: TRBJ1-6; v_call: TRBV6-1; d_call: -; cdr3_nt: TGTGCCAGCGGCCTCCGCCGGGGGAATTCACCCCTCCACTTT; cdr3_aa: CASGLRRGNSPLHF